This TCR beta chain appears in the sequencing data of a study of shared clonotypes between healthy human individuals. Adults of Caucasian background living in Nashville, Tennessee made up all donors. Whole-study findings and limits: Sorted-subset sequencing, rarefaction showed, was incomplete despite large depth.

The CDR3 length is 14 residues. Germline V gene lookup returns CDR1 KGHSH and CDR2 LQKENI. V dropped 8 bases and J dropped 5 bases, with 15 bases sitting between them. In the original analysis: Filtering differed, since immunoSEQ gave only junction sequences and no quality scores. Sequencing was performed with immunoSEQ multiplex PCR; in TCRdb, only in-frame clones are kept and a portion is missing. D and trimming were read from the DNA, whereas the V and J calls and clone size are those reported in that table. The sample lists about 340,000 clones; around 67% were seen once. A note on this clone: Its specificity is not known.

This receptor was obtained from a man aged 25-45 years in good health. The chain employs TRBV18 and TRBJ2-2; either TRBD1 or TRBD2 may supply D (6 bases each). Sample: memory CD4+ T cells sorted from blood. Specified subset: CD45RA-negative fraction. The CDR3 DNA reads TGTGCCAGCGAGGCGCAGGGGAGGACCGGGGAGCTGTTTTTT. Translation gives CASEAQGRTGELFF.